These 16 T cell receptor beta chains came from one sample sequenced in a study of T cells in localized non-small cell lung cancer. TCRdb keeps only in-frame clones here, not all; method: immunoSEQ multiplex PCR. Seen here are 50,000 to 55,000 clones, around 86% observed once, and the top ten hold approximately 16%. Sequencing used PBMCs, obtained before any cancer treatment. These receptors were collected from a female donor with stage II lung adenocarcinoma.

The genes are TRBV30 and TRBJ1-4; possible D gene TRBD1, 5 bases. The germline CDR1 and CDR2 sequences are GTSNPN and SVGIG (reference sequence). Trimming left V 0 bases short and J 7 bases short, with 15 bases between. This CDR3 is 15 amino acids long. CDR3 amino acids: CAWSVGDPGSEKLFF. DNA of the CDR3: TGTGCCTGGAGTGTCGGGGACCCGGGGAGTGAAAAACTGTTTTTT.

In this sample, this clone turned up once. The V call is TRBV5-1, the J call TRBJ2-4; 9 bases fit TRBD1. From germline, CDR1 is SGHRS and CDR2 YFSETQ. V lost 4 bases and J lost 7; bases outside the gene matches: 6. The CDR3 totals 14 residues. This CDR3 is CASSGGQGSNIQYF. The CDR3 region has the DNA TGCGCCAGCAGCGGGGGACAGGGATCTAACATTCAGTACTTC.

This clone is a singleton in its sample. The V gene is TRBV10-3, the J gene TRBJ2-2, with D possibly TRBD1 on 5 matching bases. This CDR3 has 12 amino acids. From germline, CDR1 is ENHRY and CDR2 SYGVKD. The germline V and J ends were trimmed by 3 bases and 10 bases, with 9 bases remaining between them. The CDR3 reads CAISDREVELFF. CDR3 sequence (DNA): TGTGCCATCAGTGACAGGGAAGTGGAGCTGTTTTTT.

This chain links TRBV2 with TRBJ2-5; maybe TRBD1 (5 bases). There are 14 residues in the CDR3. Germline V gives CDR1 SNHLY, CDR2 FYNNEI. Trimming cost V 6 bases and J 4 bases, with 15 bases left between them. CDR3 residues: CASRETVVGETQYF. CDR3 DNA sequence: TGTGCCAGCAGGGAGACAGTAGTCGGAGAGACCCAGTACTTC.

The V gene is TRBV5-4, the J gene TRBJ2-1; D perhaps matches TRBD2 (6 bases). With 4 bases removed from V and 2 bases from J, the gap between germline ends came to 13 bases. Germline V CDR1 and CDR2: SGHNT, YYREEE (reference sequence). The CDR3 sequence is 15 residues long. The CDR3 region is CASSLLGGTYNEQFF. The CDR3 nucleotides are TGTGCCAGCAGCCTCCTGGGGGGTACCTACAATGAGCAGTTCTTC.

This sequence joins TRBV19 and TRBJ2-2, with D uncertain. Germline CDR1 LNHDA, CDR2 SQIVND (reference sequence). The CDR3 has 14 residues. Trimming cost V 5 bases and J 6 bases, with 13 bases left between them. Here the CDR3 reads CASSSRGAAGELFF. CDR3 nucleotides: TGTGCCAGTAGTTCTCGAGGCGCCGCCGGGGAGCTGTTTTTT. The full variable domain, in which reference TRBV19 and TRBJ2-2 provide the parts outside the CDR3, is DGGITQSPKYLFRKEGQNVTLSCEQNLNHDAMYWYRQDPGQGLRLIYYSQIVNDFQKGDIAEGYSVSREKKESFPLTVTSAQKNPTAFYLCASSSRGAAGELFFGEGSRLTVL.

The CDR3 region is CASSPVEPNSNQPQHF. The CDR3 region has the DNA TGTGCCAGCAGTCCTGTGGAACCAAATAGCAATCAGCCCCAGCATTTT. The chain couples TRBV7-8 to TRBJ1-5; no definite D call. The germline V and J ends were trimmed by 6 bases and 0 bases, with 15 bases remaining between them. The germline V gene has CDR1 SGHVS and CDR2 FQNEAQ. The CDR3 covers 16 residues.

This clone has just a few counts. The chain uses TRBV27 and TRBJ2-1; TRBD2 aligns across 14 bases. Germline V gives CDR1 MNHEY, CDR2 SMNVEV (reference sequence). There are 16 residues in the CDR3. Trimming took 2 bases from V and 8 from J; bases not matched to a gene: 5. In DNA form, the CDR3 reads TGTGCCAGCAGTTTACGGACTAGCGGGGGGATCCATGAGCAGTTCTTC. Encoded protein: CASSLRTSGGIHEQFF.

This clone was observed a handful of times. The gene calls are TRBV2 and TRBJ2-1, with 9 bases identical to TRBD1. CDR3 length: 16 residues. Trimming cost V 1 base and J 13 bases; bases outside gene matches: 14. From germline, CDR1 is SNHLY and CDR2 FYNNEI. CDR3 protein: CASSEVGRGGQGLQFF. The CDR3 DNA sequence: TGTGCCAGCAGTGAAGTAGGAAGGGGGGGACAGGGTCTACAGTTCTTC.

The rearrangement uses TRBV19 and TRBJ1-4, with D possibly matching TRBD1 (6 bases). Germline V gene data show CDR1 as LNHDA and CDR2 as SQIVND (reference sequence). CDR3 length: 14 amino acids. Deletions cut 3 bases from V and 8 bases from J, with 13 bases between. CDR3 in amino acids: CASSIPGAGEKLFF. The CDR3 nucleotides are TGTGCCAGTAGTATCCCGGGGGCCGGGGAAAAACTGTTTTTT.

The table lists this clone with a few counts. The J gene is TRBJ2-7, the V gene TRBV5-1; the D is unclear. Trimming removed 0 bases at V and 6 bases at J, with 7 bases between. The germline V gene has CDR1 SGHRS and CDR2 YFSETQ. This CDR3 region has 12 residues. The CDR3 loop is CASSLVQGEQYF. The CDR3 coding sequence is TGCGCCAGCAGCTTGGTCCAAGGCGAGCAGTACTTC.

The V gene is TRBV30, the J gene TRBJ1-6; D gene uncertain. CDR1 and CDR2 (germline): GTSNPN, SVGIG (reference sequence). V lost 0 bases and J lost 7, with 13 bases in between. This CDR3 contains 15 residues. The CDR3 reads CAWSVGRSGNSPLHF. The CDR3, as DNA: TGTGCCTGGAGTGTCGGGCGTTCGGGGAATTCACCCCTCCACTTT.

V and J are TRBV19 and TRBJ2-3; D is undetermined. Trimming took 2 bases from V and 1 from J, leaving 10 bases between them. Germline V gene lookup returns CDR1 LNHDA and CDR2 SQIVND (reference sequence). This CDR3 spans 15 amino acids. Written as DNA, the CDR3 is TGTGCCAGTAGTATATGGACGGCGGGCACAGATACGCAGTATTTT. It codes for CASSIWTAGTDTQYF. The whole variable domain, remainder taken from reference TRBV19 and TRBJ2-3, is DGGITQSPKYLFRKEGQNVTLSCEQNLNHDAMYWYRQDPGQGLRLIYYSQIVNDFQKGDIAEGYSVSREKKESFPLTVTSAQKNPTAFYLCASSIWTAGTDTQYFGPGTRLTVL.

There are many counts of this clone. This chain links TRBV6-6 with TRBJ1-3; possible D gene TRBD1, 5 bases. Germline V lookup: CDR1 MNHNY, CDR2 SVGAGI (reference sequence). The CDR3 contains 14 residues. The V end lost 8 bases, the J end lost 1 base, and 12 bases lay between the germline ends. CDR3 bases: TGTGCCAGCGGGCAGGGATCGTCTGGAAACACCATATATTTT. Its translation is CASGQGSSGNTIYF.

The chain is built from TRBV18 and TRBJ2-3; unclear D gene. Trimming took off 2 bases at V and 0 bases at J, with 9 bases between the two ends. This CDR3 is built from 15 residues. Germline CDR1 and CDR2: KGHSH and LQKENI. CDR3 DNA: TGTGCCAGCTCACCAGACGGGCTCAGCACAGATACGCAGTATTTT. Residues: CASSPDGLSTDTQYF.

The rearrangement uses TRBV9 and TRBJ1-1; D is unresolved. CDR3 size: 14 residues. The germline V and J ends were trimmed by 0 bases and 0 bases, with 6 bases remaining between them. Per germline, CDR1 SGDLS and CDR2 YYNGEE. The CDR3, as DNA: TGTGCCAGCAGCGTAGGGGCAATGAACACTGAAGCTTTCTTT. Amino acid sequence: CASSVGAMNTEAFF.